This is a list of T cell receptor beta chains from one sample in a study of tumor-infiltrating lymphocytes in localized non-small cell lung cancer. Data came from immunoSEQ multiplex PCR; TCRdb stores just in-frame clones and leaves some out. The repertoire holds 5,000 to 6,500 clones, with approximately 70% as singletons. Sequenced input: uninvolved lung tissue not adjacent to the tumor. The receptors come from a human donor with non-small cell lung cancer. CDR3s include the opening cysteine and the closing phenylalanine or tryptophan. The order of the fields is J gene, clone size, D gene, V gene, CDR3 DNA, CDR3 protein. D genes are given only for firm matches. Clone size is not always given. Where it is, it says once, few, many or a class for expanded clones.

TRBJ2-1	few	.	TRBV11-3	TGTGCCAGCAGCCAAGGGACCGGGAGACGAGAGCAGTTCTTC	CASSQGTGRREQFF
TRBJ1-2	.	TRBD1	TRBV28	TGTGCCAGCAGTCCATGGACAGGGAACTATGGCTACACCTTC	CASSPWTGNYGYTF
TRBJ2-1	.	.	TRBV11-2	TGTGCCAGCAGCTTAGGCCAGGTCAGGGTTGGAGACGATGAGCAGTTCTTC	CASSLGQVRVGDDEQFF
TRBJ1-5	.	.	TRBV30	TGTGCCTGGAGTACCCCCTCCGGGAGTGGCAATCAGCCCCAGCATTTT	CAWSTPSGSGNQPQHF
TRBJ1-2	.	.	TRBV27	TGTGCCAGCAGTTGGCGGCCTAACTATGGCTACACCTTC	CASSWRPNYGYTF
TRBJ2-1	few	.	TRBV27	TGTGCCAGCGGAGGGCGCAATGAGCAGTTCTTC	CASGGRNEQFF
TRBJ2-7	.	.	TRBV6-5	TGTGCCACCGGGGCTTCCATGGCCTCCTACGAGCAGTACTTC	CATGASMASYEQYF
TRBJ1-5	.	.	TRBV30	TGTGCCTGGAGTCAGCTAGGGAGGAATCAGCCCCAGCATTTT	CAWSQLGRNQPQHF
TRBJ1-1	.	.	TRBV9	TGTGCCAGCAGCGTAGATCCGGGGATCACTGAAGCTTTCTTT	CASSVDPGITEAFF
TRBJ2-2	.	.	TRBV29-1	TGCAGCGGCCGCGAGGCCGCCGGGGAGCTGTTTTTT	CSGREAAGELFF
TRBJ2-7	.	.	TRBV19	TGTGCCAGTTCAGGCAGTAACGAGCAGTACTTC	CASSGSNEQYF
TRBJ2-1	.	TRBD1	TRBV7-2	TGTGCCAGTGGTTGGGGACAGCGGAATGAGCAGTTCTTC	CASGWGQRNEQFF
TRBJ1-2	.	.	TRBV7-2	TGTGCCAGCACATACACCGTAGAGAGTAACTATGGCTACACCTTC	CASTYTVESNYGYTF
TRBJ1-1	.	.	TRBV29-1	TGCAGCGCAACCCTCTGGGGGGGCACTGAAGCTTTCTTT	CSATLWGGTEAFF
TRBJ2-1	.	.	TRBV9	TGTGCCAGCAGTGTAGGGACATCCAATGAGCAGTTCTTC	CASSVGTSNEQFF
TRBJ1-1	.	.	TRBV6-5	TGTGCCAGCAGTAGCCGACGACAGTGGAACACTGAAGCTTTCTTT	CASSSRRQWNTEAFF
TRBJ1-5	.	.	TRBV15	TGTGCCACCAACGAGGGCAATCAGCCCCAGCATTTT	CATNEGNQPQHF
TRBJ2-7	.	.	TRBV28	TGTGCCAGCAGTTCGAGTTCCTACGAGCAGTACTTC	CASSSSSYEQYF
TRBJ1-2	.	.	TRBV7-2	TGTGCCAGCAGTCCGACGGCTAACTATGGCTACACCTTC	CASSPTANYGYTF
TRBJ2-3	.	TRBD2	TRBV30	TGTGCCTGGGGTATAGCGGGAGAGGCAGATACGCAGTATTTT	CAWGIAGEADTQYF
TRBJ1-2	few	.	TRBV28	TGTGCCAGCAGTTTAAGCCAAGCAACGAACTATGGCTACACCTTC	CASSLSQATNYGYTF
TRBJ2-7	.	.	TRBV4-3	TGCGCCAGCAGCCAAGAAGGGGGACGGGACGAGCAGTACTTC	CASSQEGGRDEQYF
TRBJ1-1	.	.	TRBV20-1	TGTTATGGACGTATGAACACTGAAGCTTTCTTT	CYGRMNTEAFF
TRBJ2-7	.	.	TRBV9	TGTGCCAGCAGCGTAGCGCAGGGTGTATCCTACGAGCAGTACTTC	CASSVAQGVSYEQYF
TRBJ2-3	few	.	TRBV20-1	TGCAGTGCGTCTAGCGTAGATACGCAGTATTTT	CSASSVDTQYF
TRBJ2-7	.	TRBD2	TRBV4-2	TGTGCCAGCAGCCAAAACGCGGGAGCCCCCGCCTACGAGCAGTACTTC	CASSQNAGAPAYEQYF
TRBJ2-2	.	.	TRBV20-1	TGCAGTGCGGTGGGGACCGGGGAGCTGTTTTTT	CSAVGTGELFF
TRBJ2-3	.	.	TRBV30	TGTGCCTGGAGTCCCCCTACAGATACGCAGTATTTT	CAWSPPTDTQYF
TRBJ2-3	few	.	TRBV11-2	TGTGCCAGCAGCCCACCCACAGATACGCAGTATTTT	CASSPPTDTQYF
TRBJ2-7	.	.	TRBV5-6	TGTGCCAGCAGCTCGGGACTCTCCTCTTACGAGCAGTACTTC	CASSSGLSSYEQYF
TRBJ2-1	once	.	TRBV23-1	TGCGCCACAGTCAACGGTGTTTACAATGAGCAGTTCTTC	CATVNGVYNEQFF
TRBJ2-1	few	.	TRBV9	TGTGCCAGCAGCCCGGGGCGAAACTCCTACAATGAGCAGTTCTTC	CASSPGRNSYNEQFF
TRBJ2-1	.	TRBD2	TRBV11-2	TGTGCCAGCAGCTTAGTACCCGGACTAGCTGAGCAGTTCTTC	CASSLVPGLAEQFF
TRBJ2-5	.	.	TRBV7-2	TGTGCCAGCAGCCCCCGAGAGACCCAGTACTTC	CASSPRETQYF
TRBJ1-5	.	.	TRBV2	TGTGCCAGCAGTGAAACTCTCTGGCAGTATAGCAATCAGCCCCAGCATTTT	CASSETLWQYSNQPQHF
TRBJ2-5	.	.	TRBV5-1	TGCGCCAGCAGCTGGAGCTCGGACTCTCCTCAAGAGACCCAGTACTTC	CASSWSSDSPQETQYF
TRBJ2-5	.	.	TRBV7-3	TGTGCCAGCAGCTTAAGACAGTGGGAGACCCAGTACTTC	CASSLRQWETQYF
TRBJ2-7	.	.	TRBV7-2	TGTGCCAGCAGCTTAAACAGAGACTACGAGCAGTACTTC	CASSLNRDYEQYF
TRBJ1-1	.	.	TRBV19	TGTGCCAGTAGTATAAGAGGGACTGGTGAAGCTTTCTTT	CASSIRGTGEAFF
TRBJ2-1	once	TRBD2	TRBV4-3	TGCGCCAGCAGCCGGACTAGCGGGAACAATGAGCAGTTCTTC	CASSRTSGNNEQFF
TRBJ2-7	.	TRBD1	TRBV14	TGTGCCAGCAGCCAAGGGGATCCAGGACAGGGGATAATCGAGCAGTACTTC	CASSQGDPGQGIIEQYF
TRBJ2-3	.	TRBD1	TRBV28	TGTGCCAGCGGGGGATACAGGGGTTCTCGCACAGATACGCAGTATTTT	CASGGYRGSRTDTQYF
TRBJ1-1	.	.	TRBV9	TGTGCCAGCAGCGGAGAGTGGGTGAACACTGAAGCTTTCTTT	CASSGEWVNTEAFF
TRBJ2-5	.	TRBD1	TRBV2	TGTGCCAGCAGCCAAGACAGGGAACAGACCCAGTACTTC	CASSQDREQTQYF
TRBJ1-2	.	TRBD1	TRBV4-1	TGCGCCAGCAGCCCCAGGGACAGGGGGGCCGGCTACACCTTC	CASSPRDRGAGYTF
TRBJ1-2	.	.	TRBV6-5	TGTGCCAGCAGTTACGGGGCGGGAAACTATGGCTACACCTTC	CASSYGAGNYGYTF
TRBJ2-7	.	.	TRBV16	TGTGCCAGCAGCCTCTCCTTTAATCGGGCAGGGTCCTACGAGCAGTACTTC	CASSLSFNRAGSYEQYF
TRBJ2-1	.	.	TRBV9	TGTGCCAGCAGCCTAAAAAATGAGCAGTTCTTC	CASSLKNEQFF
TRBJ2-7	.	.	TRBV5-1	TGCGCCAGCAGCTTGGGGGGAAGGGACGAGCAGTACTTC	CASSLGGRDEQYF
TRBJ2-7	.	.	TRBV7-2	TGTGCCAGCACCTCCTCAAGCGGGCCGTACGAGCAGTACTTC	CASTSSSGPYEQYF
TRBJ1-2	.	TRBD1	TRBV4-2	TGTGCCAGCAGCCAAACGACAGGGAACTATGGCTACACCTTC	CASSQTTGNYGYTF
TRBJ2-7	few	.	TRBV10-3	TGTGCCATAGAGAGTCCCACCTACGAGCAGTACTTC	CAIESPTYEQYF
TRBJ2-3	.	.	TRBV5-4	TGTGCCAGCAGCCAAGATGGGTGGGAGTCAGATACGCAGTATTTT	CASSQDGWESDTQYF
TRBJ2-5	.	TRBD2	TRBV28	TGTGCCAGCAGTCCCAGCGGGAGTAGAGAGACCCAGTACTTC	CASSPSGSRETQYF
TRBJ2-6	few	.	TRBV5-1	TGCGCCAGCAGCCCGGACCAGGGTATCGCTGGGGCCAACGTCCTGACTTTC	CASSPDQGIAGANVLTF
TRBJ2-7	.	TRBD1	TRBV9	TGTGCCAGCAGCCCTGGGACAGGCGCCTACGAGCAGTACTTC	CASSPGTGAYEQYF
TRBJ1-5	.	.	TRBV2	TGTGCCAGCAGTTGGGAAAATAGCAATCAGCCCCAGCATTTT	CASSWENSNQPQHF
TRBJ2-7	large	TRBD1	TRBV7-8	TGTGCCAGCAGCCCTGGGACAGGCGCCTACGAGCAGTACTTC	CASSPGTGAYEQYF